The 5 T cell receptor beta chains below come from one sample, sequenced in a study of blood T cell repertoires in COVID-19. Using immunoSEQ multiplex PCR, the repertoire was profiled, and TCRdb retains in-frame clones only, with some absent. The repertoire holds hundreds of thousands of clones, about nine tenths seen once, with 1.5% to 2% in the top ten. Sequencing was performed on peripheral blood. The receptors shown here come from a woman between 55 and 75 years old who had recovered from COVID-19.

Remarks on this clone: Within the sample, other DNA sequences also encode this same CDR3. The J gene is TRBJ1-2, the V gene TRBV28; the D is unclear. Trimming removed 4 bases at V and 5 bases at J, with 5 bases between. Germline V lookup: CDR1 MDHEN, CDR2 SYDVKM. The CDR3 extends over 11 amino acids. The CDR3 loop is CASSSGYGYTF. In DNA form, the CDR3 reads TGTGCCAGCAGTTCGGGTTATGGCTACACCTTC.

The chain has TRBV7-2 and TRBJ1-3; maybe TRBD1 (6 bases). The CDR3 spans 15 residues. V was pared by 4 bases and J by 0 bases, with 10 bases between. Looked up from germline, CDR1 is SGHTA and CDR2 is FQGNSA. CDR3 sequence reads: CASSSVTGSGNTIYF. DNA of the CDR3: TGTGCCAGCAGCTCCGTGACAGGCTCTGGAAACACCATATATTTT.

The genes are TRBV3-1 (or the pseudogene TRBV3-2) and TRBJ1-5; 10 bases align to TRBD1. The CDR3 is 15 amino acids. Looked up from germline, CDR1 is LGHDT and CDR2 is YNNKEL (reference sequence). Germline trimming cut 4 bases from V and 6 bases from J; bases unmatched to any gene: 6. CDR3 region: CASSPQTGGFQPQHF. The CDR3 nucleotides read TGTGCCAGCAGCCCCCAGACAGGGGGCTTTCAGCCCCAGCATTTT.

J is TRBJ1-6 and V is TRBV3-1 (or the pseudogene TRBV3-2); 8 nucleotides line up with TRBD1. CDR1 LGHDT and CDR2 YNNKEL come from the germline V gene (reference sequence). This CDR3 has 17 amino acids. V gave up 0 bases and J gave up 8 bases; unmatched junction bases: 9. CDR3 nucleotide sequence: TGTGCCAGCAGCCAAGATCTAAGTTCGACAGGGGATTCACCCCTCCACTTT. Amino acid sequence: CASSQDLSSTGDSPLHF.

This chain joins TRBV27 and TRBJ1-6; the match to TRBD1 covers 11 bases. Unmatched junction bases numbered 9, after V lost 5 bases and J lost 9 bases. Germline CDR1 MNHEY, CDR2 SMNVEV (reference sequence). The CDR3 contains 16 residues. The CDR3 region is CASSHSAGQGGSPLHF. The DNA for the CDR3 is TGTGCCAGCAGTCATTCGGCGGGACAGGGGGGTTCACCCCTCCACTTT.